These 31 T cell receptor beta chains share one sample of origin, sequenced in a study of shared clonotypes between healthy human individuals. The method was immunoSEQ multiplex PCR; TCRdb's version includes in-frame clones alone and lacks a portion of them. The sample has around 510,000 clones; around 96% are singletons. The specimen sequenced was naive CD4+ T cells sorted from blood. Documented subset: CD45RA+ positively selected. The source of these receptors is a woman in her 30s in good health.

The chain joins TRBV28 to TRBJ2-1; 10 positions match TRBD2. The CDR3 is made up of 14 amino acids. V lost 6 bases to trimming and J lost 6 bases; unmatched junction nucleotides: 5. From germline, CDR1 is MDHEN and CDR2 SYDVKM. The CDR3: CASSPSSGSNEQFF. The CDR3 nucleotides are TGTGCCAGCAGCCCTTCTAGCGGGAGCAATGAGCAGTTCTTC. The whole variable domain, filled in from reference TRBV28 and TRBJ2-1, reads DVKVTQSSRYLVKRTGEKVFLECVQDMDHENMFWYRQDPGLGLRLIYFSYDVKMKEKGDIPEGYSVSREKKERFSLILESASTNQTSMYLCASSPSSGSNEQFFGPGTRLTVL.

This chain links TRBV2 with TRBJ2-1; D ambiguous. The CDR3 runs to 13 residues. The V gene's germline CDR1 is SNHLY and CDR2 FYNNEI. Between the trimmed V and J ends, which lost 4 bases and 3 bases, there was a span of 7 bases. CDR3 loop: CASSADGYNEQFF. The CDR3 DNA follows: TGTGCCAGCAGTGCGGACGGCTACAATGAGCAGTTCTTC.

The rearrangement joins TRBV6-1 to TRBJ2-5, with D uncertain. The length of the CDR3 is 14 residues. The germline gives CDR1 MNHNS, CDR2 SASEGT. The ends were cut back, 7 bases at V and 11 bases at J, with 23 bases in the middle. The CDR3 sequence: CASMPERPPREQYF. The CDR3 DNA is TGTGCCAGCATGCCCGAGAGGCCCCCTAGAGAGCAGTACTTC.

This chain links TRBV4-2 with TRBJ2-2, with 7 positions matching TRBD2. The V and J ends lost 2 bases and 0 bases, in that order; junction bases with no gene match: 3. CDR3 size: 16 residues. CDR1 LGHNA and CDR2 YNFKEQ come from the germline V gene. CDR3 nucleotide sequence: TGTGCCAGCAGCCAAAACCTAGCGGCGAACACCGGGGAGCTGTTTTTT. The encoded protein is CASSQNLAANTGELFF.

The chain is built from TRBV6-5 and TRBJ2-7, with a tentative D call TRBD1 (5 bases). The CDR3 runs 13 residues. The V gene lost 0 bases and the J gene lost 6 bases, with 9 bases spanning the gap. In germline, CDR1 is MNHEY, CDR2 SVGAGI. The CDR3 region is CASSYSRDPEQYF. The CDR3 DNA reads as TGTGCCAGCAGTTACTCCAGGGATCCCGAGCAGTACTTC.

The rearrangement links TRBV5-1 to TRBJ2-7; TRBD1 or TRBD2 may be the D gene (5 bases each). With 6 bases removed from V and 1 base from J, the gap between germline ends came to 11 bases. This CDR3 has 13 residues. Germline lookup yields CDR1 SGHRS and CDR2 YFSETQ. CDR3 protein: CASTGTTSYEQYF. CDR3 DNA sequence: TGCGCCAGCACCGGGACCACTTCCTACGAGCAGTACTTC.

V and J are TRBV20-1 and TRBJ2-1; D gene ambiguous. This CDR3 is 11 amino acids long. Germline lookup yields CDR1 DFQATT and CDR2 SNEGSKA (reference sequence). The V end lost 0 bases, the J end lost 6 bases, and 3 bases lay between the germline ends. CDR3 sequence reads: CSARDFNEQFF. In nucleotides, the CDR3 is TGCAGTGCTAGAGACTTCAATGAGCAGTTCTTC.

This clone has just one count. The genes are TRBV7-2 and TRBJ1-1; D gene ambiguous. Trimming left V 5 bases short and J 1 base short, with 11 bases between. In germline, CDR1 is SGHTA, CDR2 FQGNSA. CDR3 length equals 14 residues. CDR3 sequence reads: CASSPQQRNTEAFF. For the CDR3, the DNA is TGTGCCAGCAGCCCTCAGCAACGGAACACTGAAGCTTTCTTT.

The chain employs TRBV10-2 and TRBJ2-7; D uncertain. V shed 2 bases and J shed 7 bases, with 9 bases lying between them. Germline V gives CDR1 WSHSY, CDR2 SAAADI. The CDR3 sequence is 12 residues long. CDR3 bases: TGCGCCAGCAGTGAGGGCACACAGGAGCAGTACTTC. Protein: CASSEGTQEQYF.

As for this clone: An end of the junction differs from the germline gene, which may be a read error. V is TRBV18 and J is TRBJ2-5; a possible D gene is TRBD2 (5 bases). The CDR3 spans 15 residues. Germline V gives CDR1 KGHSH, CDR2 LQKENI. The CDR3 DNA reads as TGTGCCAGCTCCCCACGGGAAGGTTCGGAAGAGACCCAGTACTTC. Its protein is CASSPREGSEETQYF.

This chain joins TRBV11-2 and TRBJ1-2; 9 positions agree with TRBD1. The germline V gene encodes CDR1 SGHAT and CDR2 FQNNGV. V shed 2 bases and J 4 bases; nucleotides not matched to a gene: 8. CDR3 size: 16 residues. The CDR3 is CASSLTGTGIAYGYTF. The CDR3 DNA reads as TGTGCCAGCAGCTTAACGGGGACAGGGATCGCCTATGGCTACACCTTC.

This chain links TRBV7-2 with TRBJ2-5; D is perhaps TRBD2 (6 bases). The germline V and J ends were trimmed by 5 bases and 12 bases, with 19 bases remaining between them. Germline V lookup: CDR1 SGHTA, CDR2 FQGNSA. This CDR3 spans 13 amino acids. The CDR3 loop is CASSPFGREKKYF. CDR3 nucleotide sequence: TGTGCCAGCAGCCCGTTCGGACGGGAGAAAAAGTACTTC.

The chain uses TRBV25-1 and TRBJ2-5, with 9 bases lining up with TRBD1. This CDR3 has 16 amino acids. With V trimmed by 4 bases and J by 2 bases, 8 bases remained unmatched. The V gene's germline CDR1 is MGHDK and CDR2 SYGVNS. The DNA of the CDR3 is TGTGCCAGCAGTGTTGGACAGGGGATAATACAAGAGACCCAGTACTTC. It translates to CASSVGQGIIQETQYF. The variable domain in full, with the rest retrieved from reference TRBV25-1 and TRBJ2-5, is EADIYQTPRYLVIGTGKKITLECSQTMGHDKMYWYQQDPGMELHLIHYSYGVNSTEKGDLSSESTVSRIRTEHFPLTLESARPSHTSQYLCASSVGQGIIQETQYFGPGTRLLVL.

The V and J genes are TRBV28 and TRBJ2-5; a possible D gene is TRBD2 (6 bases). The germline V gene encodes CDR1 MDHEN and CDR2 SYDVKM. Trimming left V 2 bases short and J 5 bases short, with 15 bases between. The CDR3 is 15 residues long. The CDR3 nucleotides read TGTGCCAGCAGTTTAGTATCGGCCGGAGGGGAGACCCAGTACTTC. It specifies CASSLVSAGGETQYF.

V is TRBV2 and J is TRBJ1-2, with 8 positions matching TRBD1. The germline CDR1 and CDR2 sequences are SNHLY and FYNNEI. With 4 bases clipped from V and 6 bases from J, the junction kept 7 bases outside the gene matches. The CDR3 runs 14 residues. CDR3 sequence (DNA): TGTGCCAGCAGTGTTCTCGACAGGGGCAATGGCTACACCTTC. It yields the protein CASSVLDRGNGYTF.

V and J are TRBV18 and TRBJ1-5, with unresolved D. V was cut by 2 bases and J by 0 bases, with 8 bases left in between. This CDR3 has 15 residues. The germline CDR1 and CDR2 sequences are KGHSH and LQKENI. The CDR3: CASSPGVGSNQPQHF. In DNA form, the CDR3 reads TGTGCCAGCTCACCAGGGGTCGGTAGCAATCAGCCCCAGCATTTT.

The rearrangement joins TRBV27 to TRBJ2-7, with 7 bases identical to TRBD1. CDR3 length equals 15 residues. CDR1 is MNHEY and CDR2 is SMNVEV in the germline V gene (reference sequence). V was clipped by 6 bases and J by 2 bases; unmatched bases: 10. The CDR3 bases are TGTGCCAGCAGAAGAGGACAGGCACCCCCCTACGAGCAGTACTTC. It encodes CASRRGQAPPYEQYF.

The V and J genes are TRBV12-5 and TRBJ1-1; D gene unclear. Germline CDR1 is LGHNT and CDR2 is FRNRAP. The CDR3 has 15 residues. V dropped 0 bases and J dropped 1 base, with 9 bases sitting between them. For the CDR3, the DNA is TGTGCTAGTGGTTTGGTACTCGGGGAGAACACTGAAGCTTTCTTT. It translates to CASGLVLGENTEAFF. The full variable domain, its missing parts supplied by reference TRBV12-5 and TRBJ1-1, is DARVTQTPRHKVTEMGQEVTMRCQPILGHNTVFWYRQTMMQGLELLAYFRNRAPLDDSGMPKDRFSAEMPDATLATLKIQPSEPRDSAVYFCASGLVLGENTEAFFGQGTRLTVV.

This rearrangement joins TRBV6-4 to TRBJ2-1; 10 nucleotides align to TRBD2. The CDR3 contains 15 residues. From germline, CDR1 is MRHNA and CDR2 SNTAGT. Trimming at V came to 7 bases and at J to 2 bases, leaving 5 bases not matched to a gene. CDR3 loop: CASKPSGSTYNEQFF. In DNA, the CDR3 is TGTGCCAGCAAACCTAGCGGGAGCACCTACAATGAGCAGTTCTTC.

A remark on this clone: The sample carries other DNA sequences with the same CDR3. The chain employs TRBV5-1 and TRBJ1-4, with 8 nucleotides matching TRBD1. CDR3 length: 14 residues. V shed 0 bases and J 7 bases; nucleotides not matched to a gene: 2. The germline CDR1 and CDR2 sequences are SGHRS and YFSETQ. The CDR3 protein is CASSLGTGSEKLFF. CDR3 coding DNA: TGCGCCAGCAGCTTGGGGACAGGGTCTGAAAAACTGTTTTTT.

The chain couples TRBV5-4 to TRBJ2-7; the match to TRBD2 covers 13 bases. The CDR3 totals 17 residues. J was trimmed by 5 bases and V by 0 bases; bases with no gene match: 8. Germline-derived CDR1 and CDR2 are SGHNT and YYREEE (reference sequence). CDR3 nucleotides: TGTGCCAGCAGCTTGGGAGGGACTAGCGGGAATATCGACGAGCAGTACTTC. Translated: CASSLGGTSGNIDEQYF.

The chain uses TRBV7-9 and TRBJ1-1; 7 bases align to TRBD1. Per germline, CDR1 SEHNR and CDR2 FQNEAQ (reference sequence). The V segment lost 1 base and the J segment 4 bases; nucleotides outside the gene matches: 6. The CDR3 consists of 15 residues. The DNA for the CDR3 is TGTGCCAGCAGCTTAGGTTCGACAGGGACCACTGAAGCTTTCTTT. It codes for CASSLGSTGTTEAFF. Based on the CDR3 plus reference TRBV7-9 and TRBJ1-1, the full variable domain is DTGVSQNPRHKITKRGQNVTFRCDPISEHNRLYWYRQTLGQGPEFLTYFQNEAQLEKSRLLSDRFSAERPKGSFSTLEIQRTEQGDSAMYLCASSLGSTGTTEAFFGQGTRLTVV.

This rearrangement joins TRBV14 to TRBJ2-7, with 11 bases lining up with TRBD2. With V trimmed by 6 bases and J by 0 bases, 4 bases remained unmatched. CDR1 and CDR2 (germline): SGHDN, FVKESK. The CDR3 is 15 amino acids. This CDR3 is CASSPTSGSSYEQYF. The CDR3 DNA follows: TGTGCCAGCAGTCCTACTAGCGGGAGCTCCTACGAGCAGTACTTC.

The rearrangement uses TRBV18 and TRBJ2-5; 7 bases are shared with TRBD1. CDR3 length equals 14 residues. In germline, CDR1 is KGHSH, CDR2 LQKENI. Unmatched junction bases numbered 3, after V lost 3 bases and J lost 2 bases. The CDR3 DNA follows: TGTGCCAGCTCACCGAACAGGGGACAAGAGACCCAGTACTTC. It yields the protein CASSPNRGQETQYF.

The rearrangement uses TRBV4-1 and TRBJ1-5; 12 nucleotides align to TRBD1. The CDR3 has 17 residues. V trimming: 3 bases; J trimming: 6 bases; junction bases outside the gene matches: 9. Germline CDR1 and CDR2: MGHRA and YSYEKL. The CDR3 is CASSQGGQGALGQPQHF. The CDR3 coding sequence is TGCGCCAGCAGCCAGGGGGGACAGGGGGCGTTGGGTCAGCCCCAGCATTTT.

This sequence joins TRBV7-2 and TRBJ2-7; 7 nucleotides line up with TRBD2. The length of the CDR3 is 15 residues. V was clipped by 1 base and J by 6 bases; unmatched bases: 9. Germline V gene sequence: CDR1 SGHTA, CDR2 FQGNSA. The CDR3 DNA reads as TGTGCCAGCAGCTTAGTGGGCTCGGGGAGGGCCGAGCAGTACTTC. It translates to CASSLVGSGRAEQYF.

The chain couples TRBV5-6 to TRBJ1-4, with a tentative D call TRBD1 (5 bases). The CDR3 extends over 15 amino acids. Germline V gene data show CDR1 as SGHDT and CDR2 as YYEEEE. Trimming stripped 4 bases from V and 8 bases from J, with 18 bases between. CDR3 nucleotides: TGTGCCAGCAGCCGTGCCGGGGGAGGAGAAGAAAAACTGTTTTTT. The encoded protein is CASSRAGGGEEKLFF.

This clone came up a few times. The chain uses TRBV18 and TRBJ2-7, with TRBD1 matching over 10 bases. The ends lost 1 base at V and 5 bases at J; junction bases unmatched: 2. The CDR3 length is 14 residues. Per the germline V gene, CDR1 is KGHSH and CDR2 is LQKENI. The CDR3 loop is CASSPRTGGDEQYF. CDR3 nucleotides: TGTGCCAGCTCACCACGGACAGGGGGTGACGAGCAGTACTTC.

The chain couples TRBV10-3 to TRBJ2-5; 14 bases agree with TRBD2. The end of the DNA aligns better with TRBJ2-7, so the J call may be wrong. The CDR3 length is 15 residues. From germline, CDR1 is ENHRY and CDR2 SYGVKD. The CDR3 DNA is TGTGCCATCAGTGGACTAGCGGGAGGGCCTAACGAGCAGTACTTC. This gives the protein CAISGLAGGPNEQYF.

The rearrangement uses TRBV4-1 and TRBJ2-1; TRBD2 aligns across 12 bases. Germline CDR1 is MGHRA and CDR2 is YSYEKL. The CDR3 runs to 17 residues. V was pared by 0 bases and J by 4 bases, with 4 bases of the junction left unmatched. CDR3 sequence (DNA): TGCGCCAGCAGCCAAGATAAGCTAGCGGGAGGGTACAATGAGCAGTTCTTC. Translating gives CASSQDKLAGGYNEQFF.

This chain uses TRBV7-3 with TRBJ2-1, with a weak D call TRBD2 (5 bases). The germline gives CDR1 SGHTA, CDR2 FQGTGA. The CDR3 is 17 residues long. V was cut by 1 base and J by 0 bases, with 13 bases left in between. The CDR3 DNA sequence: TGTGCCAGCAGCTTAAACGGGGTCGCGGCCTCCTACAATGAGCAGTTCTTC. This codes for CASSLNGVAASYNEQFF.